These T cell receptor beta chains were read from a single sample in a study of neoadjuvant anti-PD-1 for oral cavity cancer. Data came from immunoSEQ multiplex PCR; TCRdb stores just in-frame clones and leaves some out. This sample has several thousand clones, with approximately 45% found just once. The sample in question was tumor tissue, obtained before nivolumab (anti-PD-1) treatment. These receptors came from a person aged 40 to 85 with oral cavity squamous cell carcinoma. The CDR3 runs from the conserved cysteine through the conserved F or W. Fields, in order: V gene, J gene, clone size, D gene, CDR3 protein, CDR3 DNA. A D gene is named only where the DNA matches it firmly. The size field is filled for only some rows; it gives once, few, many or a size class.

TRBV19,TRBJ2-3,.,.,CASSIGSRSPGWTDTQYF,TGTGCCAGTAGTATTGGGTCCCGATCCCCAGGATGGACAGATACGCAGTATTTT
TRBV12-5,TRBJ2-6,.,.,CASGFFVGSGANVLTF,TGTGCTAGTGGTTTTTTCGTGGGGTCTGGGGCCAACGTCCTGACTTTC
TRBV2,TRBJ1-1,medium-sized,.,CASRRVRITEAFF,TGTGCCAGCAGGAGGGTTAGGATCACTGAAGCTTTCTTT
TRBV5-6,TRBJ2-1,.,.,CASSPTGEGRSQFF,TGTGCCAGCAGCCCAACCGGAGAGGGGCGAAGTCAGTTCTTC
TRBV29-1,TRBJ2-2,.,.,CSSRDMGAGELFF,TGCAGCTCCCGGGACATGGGAGCAGGGGAGCTGTTTTTT
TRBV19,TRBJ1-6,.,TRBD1,CASSVGTENSPLHF,TGTGCCAGTAGCGTCGGGACAGAGAATTCACCCCTCCACTTT
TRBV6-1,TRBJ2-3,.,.,CASSDFTWRGDTDTQYF,TGTGCCAGCAGTGACTTCACCTGGCGGGGCGACACAGATACGCAGTATTTT
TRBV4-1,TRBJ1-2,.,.,CASSQAGPGGGGYTF,TGCGCCAGCAGCCAAGCGGGGCCCGGAGGTGGTGGCTACACCTTC
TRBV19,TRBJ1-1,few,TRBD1,CAATGGGLNTEAFF,TGTGCCGCTACAGGGGGCGGTTTGAACACTGAAGCTTTCTTT
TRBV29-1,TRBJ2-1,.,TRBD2,CSVRVSGVGEQFF,TGCAGCGTTCGGGTTAGCGGGGTAGGTGAGCAGTTCTTC
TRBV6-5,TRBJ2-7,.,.,CASSTSLSSYEQYF,TGTGCCAGCAGTACCAGCTTGAGCTCCTACGAGCAGTACTTC
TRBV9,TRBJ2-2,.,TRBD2,CASSVGGDTGELFF,TGTGCCAGCAGCGTCGGGGGGGACACCGGGGAGCTGTTTTTT
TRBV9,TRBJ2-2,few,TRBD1,CASSVKGQGANTGELFF,TGTGCCAGCAGCGTAAAGGGACAGGGGGCGAACACCGGGGAGCTGTTTTTT
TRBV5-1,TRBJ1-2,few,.,CASSWGPGNYGYTF,TGCGCCAGCAGCTGGGGCCCTGGGAACTATGGCTACACCTTC